The 24 T cell receptor beta chains below were found in one sample sequenced in a study of blood T cells in healthy people across ages (dated by TCRdb to the mid-2010s). The method was 5' RACE. The reads were generated on an Illumina HiSeq 2500. A second PCR of roughly 7 to 12 cycles was performed with a sample-barcoded 5' primer and a J-beta primer mix. TCRdb handled the public reads itself, with Q25 trimming in fastp and clone calling in MiXCR, and kept productive beta chains. Rows are unified per CDR3 protein, each entry keeping the most common DNA and genes. The sample table holds roughly 1.5 million distinct CDR3 sequences, of which approximately 43% were seen once. The ten largest clones take up over 3.5% of the sample. The material sequenced was blood. The source of these receptors is a woman aged 18-29 years in good health.

This clonotype was seen a handful of times. The J gene is TRBJ1-5, the V gene TRBV12-3 or TRBV12-4; D is ambiguous. This CDR3 is built from 15 residues. Deletions cut 6 bases from V and 1 base from J, with 13 bases between. CDR3 residues: CASSVDMWSNQPQHF. In DNA form, the CDR3 reads TGTGCCAGCAGCGTCGACATGTGGAGCAATCAGCCCCAGCATTTT.

In this sample, this clonotype turned up a few times. This chain connects TRBV18 to TRBJ1-1; the match to TRBD1 covers 7 bases. Germline V gene lookup returns CDR1 KGHSH and CDR2 LQKENI. V trimming: 1 base; J trimming: 7 bases; junction bases outside the gene matches: 3. The length of the CDR3 is 13 residues. CDR3 coding DNA: TGTGCCAGCTCACCACAGGGGGCTGGTGAAGCTTTCTTT. Protein: CASSPQGAGEAFF.

This clonotype turned up a few times. The genes are TRBV6-5 and TRBJ1-3, with D maybe TRBD1 (6 bases). Germline V CDR1 and CDR2: MNHEY, SVGAGI. This CDR3 is built from 15 residues. V lost 6 bases and J lost 0, with 12 bases in between. The CDR3 DNA reads TGTGCCAGCAGGACCGACAGGTACTCTGGAAACACCATATATTTT. It encodes CASRTDRYSGNTIYF.

The V call is TRBV28, the J call TRBJ1-1, with D perhaps matching TRBD1 (5 bases). V was pared by 3 bases and J by 7 bases, with 9 bases between. Germline CDR1 is MDHEN and CDR2 is SYDVKM. The CDR3 is 12 residues long. CDR3 in DNA: TGTGCCAGCAGTTTCGGAGACAGTGAAGCTTTCTTT. Protein product: CASSFGDSEAFF.

This clonotype was counted a few times. The rearrangement joins TRBV4-3 to TRBJ1-4, with 8 bases that match TRBD1. J lost 2 bases, V lost 3 bases, and 2 bases had no gene match. Germline V gives CDR1 LGHNA, CDR2 YSLEER. This CDR3 has 15 amino acids. CDR3 in DNA: TGCGCCAGCAGCCAGAACAGGGGGACTAATGAAAAACTGTTTTTT. Translating it yields CASSQNRGTNEKLFF.

This clonotype occurred once. V gene TRBV5-1 combines with J gene TRBJ2-7; possible D gene TRBD1, 6 bases. The CDR3 has 15 amino acids. Trimming took off 3 bases at V and 3 bases at J, with 16 bases between the two ends. Germline V gene data show CDR1 as SGHRS and CDR2 as YFSETQ. In DNA form, the CDR3 reads TGCGCCAGCAGCTACGGACAGAAGACTTTCTACGAGCAGTACTTC. This translates into CASSYGQKTFYEQYF.

This clonotype was counted at least ten times. V and J are TRBV7-2 and TRBJ2-5, with D unclear. This CDR3 region has 14 residues. The germline V and J ends were trimmed by 0 bases and 3 bases, with 8 bases remaining between them. Germline-derived CDR1 and CDR2 are SGHTA and FQGNSA. CDR3 coding DNA: TGTGCCAGCAGCTTAGCGGGAAGAAAAGAGACCCAGTACTTC. Encoded protein: CASSLAGRKETQYF.

The rearrangement uses TRBV5-1 and TRBJ2-1, with D perhaps assigned TRBD1 or TRBD2 (5 bases each). CDR1 is SGHRS and CDR2 is YFSETQ in the germline V gene. The CDR3 totals 15 residues. With 3 bases removed from V and 2 bases from J, the gap between germline ends came to 12 bases. The CDR3 DNA reads as TGCGCCAGCAGCTCAGGGACGGGTCCCTACAATGAGCAGTTCTTC. Its protein is CASSSGTGPYNEQFF.

The CDR3 DNA reads as TGTGCCAGCCGAGACGGGGCCACCCCGCCCCAGCATTTT. This sequence encodes CASRDGATPPQHF. The chain has TRBV2 and TRBJ1-5, with D perhaps matching TRBD1 (5 bases). Germline lookup yields CDR1 SNHLY and CDR2 FYNNEI. The CDR3 is 13 residues long. V lost 8 bases to trimming and J lost 9 bases, with 17 bases between them.

There are a few counts of this clonotype. The V call is TRBV5-1, the J call TRBJ2-1; possibly TRBD1 for D (6 bases). The germline V and J ends were trimmed by 5 bases and 4 bases, with 16 bases remaining between them. Germline lookup yields CDR1 SGHRS and CDR2 YFSETQ. The CDR3 totals 15 residues. Written as DNA, the CDR3 is TGCGCCAGCAGTCGTACCCAGGGGCTTTACAATGAGCAGTTCTTC. Amino acid sequence: CASSRTQGLYNEQFF.

This chain connects TRBV11-2 to TRBJ1-2, with a tentative D call TRBD1 (6 bases). Looked up from germline, CDR1 is SGHAT and CDR2 is FQNNGV. Trimming cost V 5 bases and J 8 bases, with 15 bases left between them. This CDR3 has 13 residues. Here the CDR3 reads CASSARTVLGYTF. The CDR3 bases are TGTGCCAGCAGCGCCAGGACAGTCTTGGGCTACACCTTC.

The genes are TRBV18 and TRBJ1-1; maybe TRBD1 (6 bases). The V end was cut by 6 bases, the J end by 1 base, with 12 bases between. This CDR3 has 14 amino acids. CDR1 is KGHSH, CDR2 LQKENI, per germline. The DNA for the CDR3 is TGTGCCAGCTCGAACCAGGGGCAGAACACTGAAGCTTTCTTT. This sequence encodes CASSNQGQNTEAFF.

This clonotype was counted only a few times. V and J are TRBV5-6 and TRBJ2-1; 8 nucleotides agree with TRBD1. The CDR3 is 15 amino acids. CDR1 SGHDT and CDR2 YYEEEE come from the germline V gene. With 0 bases clipped from V and 4 bases from J, the junction kept 3 bases outside the gene matches. CDR3 DNA: TGTGCCAGCAGCTTGGGCGGGACAGGTTACAATGAGCAGTTCTTC. Encoded protein: CASSLGGTGYNEQFF.

The genes are TRBV12-3 or TRBV12-4 and TRBJ1-2; TRBD1 aligns across 7 bases. The CDR3 has 19 amino acids. V dropped 5 bases and J dropped 2; count of bases not matched to a gene: 20. The CDR3 DNA reads TGTGCCAGCAGTCCCGACGTTTTGGGACAGAAACGCCCCAACTATGGCTACACCTTC. It is translated as CASSPDVLGQKRPNYGYTF.

The rearrangement links TRBV28 to TRBJ1-2, with 8 bases aligning to TRBD1. With 5 bases clipped from V and 0 bases from J, the junction kept 5 bases outside the gene matches. Germline CDR1 MDHEN, CDR2 SYDVKM. The CDR3 contains 15 residues. CDR3 nucleotide sequence: TGTGCCAGCAGTAGGACAGGGACGGCTAACTATGGCTACACCTTC. Translation: CASSRTGTANYGYTF.

V and J are TRBV27 and TRBJ2-1; the D gene is possibly TRBD2 (5 bases). This CDR3 is built from 15 residues. Trimming cost V 1 base and J 8 bases, with 15 bases left between them. Germline values: CDR1 MNHEY, CDR2 SMNVEV (reference sequence). CDR3 coding DNA: TGTGCCAGCAGTTTATTACTAGAAAAGCGCCATGAGCAGTTCTTC. Translating it yields CASSLLLEKRHEQFF.

This chain connects TRBV20-1 to TRBJ2-3; weak D call: TRBD1 (5 bases). V shed 0 bases and J shed 2 bases, with 12 bases lying between them. The germline V gene has CDR1 DFQATT and CDR2 SNEGSKA (reference sequence). This CDR3 is built from 15 residues. In DNA, the CDR3 is TGCAGTGCTAGAGACCAGGACACTTACACAGATACGCAGTATTTT. Its protein is CSARDQDTYTDTQYF.

The gene calls are TRBV5-6 and TRBJ2-6, with no clear D. The germline V gene has CDR1 SGHDT and CDR2 YYEEEE. This CDR3 contains 15 residues. Trimming shortened V by 3 bases and J by 3 bases, and 10 bases separated the two germline ends. CDR3 region: CASSSYNGGANVLTF. As DNA, the CDR3 is TGTGCCAGCAGCTCCTATAATGGTGGGGCCAACGTCCTGACTTTC.

The chain has TRBV27 and TRBJ2-3, with D possibly being TRBD2 (5 bases). There are 16 residues in the CDR3. V was pared by 1 base and J by 2 bases, with 13 bases between. Germline assignment: CDR1 MNHEY and CDR2 SMNVEV (reference sequence). The CDR3: CASSLFPGTITDTQYF. CDR3 DNA: TGTGCCAGCAGTTTATTTCCGGGAACGATCACAGATACGCAGTATTTT.

With respect to this clonotype: Relative to the germline gene, one junction end is altered; a read error may explain this. The chain employs TRBV12-3 or TRBV12-4 and TRBJ2-3; TRBD2 aligns across 11 bases. This CDR3 is 15 amino acids long. Here the CDR3 DNA reads TGTGTCAGCATCTGGGGGACTAGCGGAGGGGATATGCAGTATTTT. Encoded protein: CVSIWGTSGGDMQYF.

The chain recombines TRBV4-2 with TRBJ2-4, with TRBD2 matching 7 bases. The last part of the DNA fits TRBJ2-7 better; the J call may be wrong. The CDR3 sequence is 17 residues long. Germline values: CDR1 LGHNA, CDR2 YNFKEQ. CDR3 region: CASSQDLGGSGIYEQYF. The CDR3 region has the DNA TGTGCCAGCAGCCAAGATCTGGGCGGCAGCGGGATCTACGAGCAGTACTTC.

The chain combines TRBV19 with TRBJ2-1; 8 bases line up with TRBD2. Germline assignment: CDR1 LNHDA and CDR2 SQIVND (reference sequence). This CDR3 has 16 residues. Unmatched junction bases numbered 2, after V lost 1 base and J lost 0 bases. CDR3 loop: CASSIAAGDSYNEQFF. CDR3 coding DNA: TGTGCCAGTAGTATAGCAGCGGGGGACTCCTACAATGAGCAGTTCTTC.

The chain has TRBV7-8 and TRBJ1-1; 10 bases are a match to TRBD1. The V gene's germline CDR1 is SGHVS and CDR2 FQNEAQ. The V segment lost 0 bases and the J segment 0 bases; nucleotides outside the gene matches: 7. The CDR3 spans 18 residues. CDR3 sequence reads: CASSLAPRTGGLNTEAFF. The CDR3 region has the DNA TGTGCCAGCAGCTTAGCGCCGCGGACAGGGGGTTTGAACACTGAAGCTTTCTTT.

V gene TRBV4-2 combines with J gene TRBJ2-3, with 8 bases matching TRBD1. This CDR3 is 15 amino acids long. In germline, CDR1 is LGHNA, CDR2 YNFKEQ. The ends lost 1 base at V and 2 bases at J; junction bases unmatched: 2. DNA for the CDR3: TGTGCCAGCAGCCAAGGGACAGGGAACACAGATACGCAGTATTTT. This gives the protein CASSQGTGNTDTQYF.